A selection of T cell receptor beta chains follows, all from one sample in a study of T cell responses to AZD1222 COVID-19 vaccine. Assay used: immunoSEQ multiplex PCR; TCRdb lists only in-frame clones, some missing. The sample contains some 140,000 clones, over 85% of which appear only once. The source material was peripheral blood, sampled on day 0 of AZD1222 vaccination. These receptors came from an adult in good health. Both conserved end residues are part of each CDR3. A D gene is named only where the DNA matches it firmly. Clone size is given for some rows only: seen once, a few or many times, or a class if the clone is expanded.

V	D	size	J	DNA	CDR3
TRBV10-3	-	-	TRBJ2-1	TGTGCCATCAGTGAAGGGGAAAGCTCCTACAATGAGCAGTTCTTC	CAISEGESSYNEQFF
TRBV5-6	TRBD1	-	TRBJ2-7	TGTGCCAGCAGCTTGACGGGACAGGGTCCCTACGAGCAGTACTTC	CASSLTGQGPYEQYF
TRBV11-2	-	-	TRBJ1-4	TGTGCCAGCAGCTTATATGGGGGGGACGAAAAACTGTTTTTT	CASSLYGGDEKLFF
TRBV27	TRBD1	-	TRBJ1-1	TGTGCCAGCAGCAACGACAGGGTGAACACTGAAGCTTTCTTT	CASSNDRVNTEAFF
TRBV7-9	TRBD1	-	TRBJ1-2	TGTGCCAGCAGCCTCGACAGGGGTAACTATGGCTACACCTTC	CASSLDRGNYGYTF
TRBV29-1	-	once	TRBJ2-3	TGCAGCGCAGCCGACAGCCCTAGCACAGATACGCAGTATTTT	CSAADSPSTDTQYF
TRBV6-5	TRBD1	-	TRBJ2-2	TGTGCCAGCAGTCCCACAGGGGAGAACACCGGGGAGCTGTTTTTT	CASSPTGENTGELFF
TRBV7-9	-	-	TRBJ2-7	TGTGCCAGCAGCAGGGTCGAAGGGCAAAACGAGCAGTACTTC	CASSRVEGQNEQYF
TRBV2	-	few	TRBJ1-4	TGTGCCAGCAGCGCGGGGCTCGGGACTAATGAAAAACTGTTTTTT	CASSAGLGTNEKLFF
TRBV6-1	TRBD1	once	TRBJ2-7	TGTGCCAGCAGTGAAGGGACAGGGGGCCACGAGCAGTACTTC	CASSEGTGGHEQYF
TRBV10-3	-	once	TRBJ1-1	TGTGCCATCAGCGTCGGTAGTGAAGCTTTCTTT	CAISVGSEAFF
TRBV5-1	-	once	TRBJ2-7	TGCGCCAGCAGCTTGGGCAACTACGAGCAGTACTTC	CASSLGNYEQYF
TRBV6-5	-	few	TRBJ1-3	TGTGCCAGCGTTCGTAAGTCAAGCTCTGGAAACACCATATATTTT	CASVRKSSSGNTIYF
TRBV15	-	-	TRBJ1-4	TGTGCCACCAGCAGAGATCGACTGGAGAATGAAAAACTGTTTTTT	CATSRDRLENEKLFF
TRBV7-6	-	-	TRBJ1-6	TGTGCCAGCAGTCCAAATCGGGCCGATCGGCTTAATTCACCCCTCCACTTT	CASSPNRADRLNSPLHF
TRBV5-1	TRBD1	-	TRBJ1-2	TGCGCCAGCAGCTTGGTTAGCTTTGGGACAGGAGGGGAGTTTAACTATGGCTACACCTTC	CASSLVSFGTGGEFNYGYTF
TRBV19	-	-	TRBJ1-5	TGTGCCAGTAGTATGAGTGGGTACAATCAGCCCCAGCATTTT	CASSMSGYNQPQHF
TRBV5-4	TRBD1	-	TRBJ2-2	TGTGCCAGCAGCCAGTCGACAGGGGGAACCGGGGAGCTGTTTTTT	CASSQSTGGTGELFF
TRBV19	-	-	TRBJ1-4	TGTGCCAGTAGTATTAGGGGACACCGGATGATACCAAAACTGTTTTTT	CASSIRGHRMIPKLFF
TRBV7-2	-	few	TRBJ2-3	TGTGCCAGCAGCTTACGTCGAGGGGACTTGGGGAATACGCAGTATTTT	CASSLRRGDLGNTQYF
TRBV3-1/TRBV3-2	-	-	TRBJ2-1	TGTGCCAGCAGCCCCGCGGCTTCCTACAATGAGCAGTTCTTC	CASSPAASYNEQFF
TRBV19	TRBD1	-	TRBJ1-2	TGTGCCAGTAGTATTTCCAGGGGGCGAGAGTATGGCTACACCTTC	CASSISRGREYGYTF
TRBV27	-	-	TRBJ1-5	TGTGCCAGCACCACTTCCGCGGGGGAGCTCAATCAGCCCCAGCATTTT	CASTTSAGELNQPQHF
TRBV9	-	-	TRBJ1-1	TGTGCCAGCAGCGTAGGAGAGAACACTGAAGCTTTCTTT	CASSVGENTEAFF
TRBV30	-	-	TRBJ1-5	TGTGCCTGGAGTGGCTCCCGAGTAGGGGGCAATCAGCCCCAGCATTTT	CAWSGSRVGGNQPQHF
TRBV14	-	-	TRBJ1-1	TGTGCCAGCAGCCAAGGGATTGAAGCTTTCTTT	CASSQGIEAFF
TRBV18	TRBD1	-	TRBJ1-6	TGTGCCAGCTCACCAGGGACAGGGATGAATTCACCCCTCCACTTT	CASSPGTGMNSPLHF
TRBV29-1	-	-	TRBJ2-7	TGCAGCGTCGAAAGGGGAATGGAGCAGTACTTC	CSVERGMEQYF